A selection of T cell receptor beta chains follows, all from one sample in a study of cytotoxic CD8 clonotypes in ibrutinib-treated CLL. The method was immunoSEQ multiplex PCR; TCRdb's version includes in-frame clones alone and lacks a portion of them. The sample yields roughly 250,000 clones, under 80% seen once. Sequencing used PBMCs, obtained after 24 months of ibrutinib treatment. The receptors were gathered from a human donor with chronic lymphocytic leukemia. The conserved cysteine and the conserved F or W are not part of the CDR3 here. D genes are given only for firm matches. Part of the rows lack a size; the others show once, few, many or a class for expanded clones.

j_call d_call clone_size v_call cdr3_aa
TRBJ2-5 TRBD2 NA TRBV5-4 ASSPTSGRGGLETQY
TRBJ2-7 TRBD2 NA TRBV28 ASSMTSGFYEQY
TRBJ1-5 TRBD1 NA TRBV29-1 SAGQGRNQPQH
TRBJ2-7 TRBD1 NA TRBV6-6 ASSTRLGQPSYEQY
TRBJ1-5 TRBD1 NA TRBV7-8 ASSLRTGTQPQH
TRBJ1-1 NA NA TRBV19 ASIHGRRRVTEAF
TRBJ1-2 NA NA TRBV28 ASSLRIRGYT
TRBJ1-4 NA NA TRBV28 ASSPPTATNEKLF
TRBJ2-3 NA NA TRBV30 AWSVGARDTQY
TRBJ1-5 NA NA TRBV2 ASSVGEGLMDQPQH
TRBJ2-1 TRBD2 NA TRBV2 ASGRLAGVNEQF
TRBJ2-7 TRBD2 NA TRBV6-5 ASGLAGGSTYEQY
TRBJ1-1 TRBD1 NA TRBV28 ASRAGTGEAEAF
TRBJ2-5 NA NA TRBV5-1 ASTAEGGAETQY
TRBJ1-3 NA NA TRBV5-1 ASSLGGHLSSGNTIY
TRBJ2-1 NA NA TRBV28 ASSLLSDSDNEQF
TRBJ2-5 TRBD1 NA TRBV6-1 ASSGSGTGRETQY
TRBJ1-2 TRBD1 NA TRBV7-3 ASSLSRDSSGYT
TRBJ2-1 TRBD1 NA TRBV28 ASQGIGQGSNNEQF
TRBJ2-1 TRBD2 once TRBV9 ASGRTSGTFYNEQF
TRBJ2-3 NA NA TRBV6-5 ASSPDKKFTDTQY
TRBJ2-2 TRBD2 NA TRBV5-1 ASSLLPTSGTGGELF
TRBJ2-3 NA once TRBV29-1 SVIDGGGTDTQY
TRBJ2-1 NA NA TRBV9 ASGPHNEQF
TRBJ2-1 TRBD2 few TRBV7-3 ASRLGLAGTQQF
TRBJ2-7 NA NA TRBV4-3 ASSLYLPKAYEQY
TRBJ1-1 NA NA TRBV11-2 ASSQYTEAF
TRBJ2-5 NA NA TRBV20-1 SARELHIEY
TRBJ1-1 TRBD1 NA TRBV30 AWSIRGHDTEAF
TRBJ2-6 NA NA TRBV2 ASSDNGRVFGANVLT
TRBJ1-5 NA few TRBV5-1 ASSLGHGNQPQH
TRBJ2-7 NA NA TRBV5-1 ASSLAGTYEQY
TRBJ2-1 NA NA TRBV27 ASSSGVNEQF
TRBJ1-5 NA NA TRBV19 AIRDFSNQPQH
TRBJ2-7 TRBD2 NA TRBV18 ASSSSSGSSYEQY
TRBJ2-7 TRBD1 NA TRBV7-9 ASSSTDRGYEQY
TRBJ2-3 NA NA TRBV18 ASSPPRVTDTQY
TRBJ2-1 NA few TRBV7-2 ASSFADNEQF
TRBJ2-1 TRBD2 NA TRBV7-7 ASSLASGKPSSYNEQF
TRBJ2-1 NA NA TRBV4-2 ASSQVAGSYNEQF
TRBJ2-7 NA few TRBV5-4 ASSLGQYPRLEEQY
TRBJ2-4 NA NA TRBV19 ASTSDWDLAKNIQY
TRBJ2-7 NA NA TRBV29-1 SVAPGGLIYEQY
TRBJ2-1 NA NA TRBV6-6 ASSQGTTSYNEQF
TRBJ2-2 TRBD2 NA TRBV5-1 ASSLAGSGGRAVELF
TRBJ2-7 NA many TRBV27 ASSLAGPLNSYEQY
TRBJ1-1 NA NA TRBV28 ASSLIGRPLNTEAF